This T cell receptor (beta chain) was sequenced during a study of blood T cell repertoires in COVID-19. Study summary: Acute and convalescent COVID-19 specimens originated in the United States, Italy and Spain. From T cells, B-cell-depleted T cells, or PBMCs came the material, which was cDNA or gDNA.

Seattle's cohort entered during active infection and was followed longitudinally. As processed by the authors: Quantification of nucleated cells was approximated via reference gene primer amplification. Using immunoSEQ multiplex PCR, the repertoire was profiled, and TCRdb retains in-frame clones only, with some absent. V, J and clone size reflect that table, while D and trimming were determined from the DNA. The sample holds about half a million clones, roughly 87% seen once. Germline CDR1 LNHNV, CDR2 YYDKDF (reference sequence). The CDR3 length is 15 residues. Losses at the gene ends were 5 bases for V and 0 bases for J; bases not matched to a gene: 7.

The sequencing sample was made of peripheral blood. The receptor was isolated from a man aged 18 to 30 with COVID-19, enrolled during active disease. The rearrangement uses TRBV15 and TRBJ2-7; TRBD2 agrees at 7 bases. The CDR3 DNA is TGTGCCACCAGCGGGGGGGTAAGGAGCTCCTACGAGCAGTACTTC. Its translation: CATSGGVRSSYEQYF.